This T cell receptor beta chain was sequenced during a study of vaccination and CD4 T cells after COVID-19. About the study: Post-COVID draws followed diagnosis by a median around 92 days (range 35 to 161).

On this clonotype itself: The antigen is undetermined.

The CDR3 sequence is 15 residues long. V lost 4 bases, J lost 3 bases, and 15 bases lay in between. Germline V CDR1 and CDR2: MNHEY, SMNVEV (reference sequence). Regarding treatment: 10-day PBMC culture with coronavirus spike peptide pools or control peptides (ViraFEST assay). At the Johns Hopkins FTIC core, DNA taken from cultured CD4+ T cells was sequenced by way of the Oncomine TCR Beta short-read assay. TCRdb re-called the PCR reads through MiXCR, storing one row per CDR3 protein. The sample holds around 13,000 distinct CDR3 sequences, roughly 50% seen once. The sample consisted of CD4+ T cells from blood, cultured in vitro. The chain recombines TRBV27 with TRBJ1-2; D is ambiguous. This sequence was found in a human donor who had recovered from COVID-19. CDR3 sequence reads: CASSSLQSRHYGYTF. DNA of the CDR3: TGTGCCAGCAGTTCCCTACAAAGCAGACACTATGGCTACACCTTC.